A single sample is the source of the 10 T cell receptor beta chains below, sequenced in a study of early T cells in non-severe SARS-CoV-2 infection. TCRdb fed the 5' RACE reads into MiXCR, producing one record per CDR3 protein. The sample yields roughly 83,000 distinct CDR3 sequences, about 10% seen once. Sequences were derived from whole blood, sampled at baseline. The receptors come from an adult who was a healthcare worker with PCR-confirmed SARS-CoV-2 infection or an uninfected control (not recorded which).

Only a few counts were recorded for this clonotype. The chain employs TRBV27 and TRBJ1-6, with 7 bases aligning to TRBD1. Germline values: CDR1 MNHEY, CDR2 SMNVEV (reference sequence). The V gene end was trimmed by 10 bases and the J gene end by 12 bases; junction bases not matched to a gene: 9. The CDR3 loop spans 12 amino acids. CDR3 coding DNA: TGTGCCACCTCGACAGGGCGAAAACCCCTCCACTTT. This encodes CATSTGRKPLHF.

The rearrangement links TRBV4-1 to TRBJ1-1; 7 bases line up with TRBD1. Germline V CDR1 and CDR2: MGHRA, YSYEKL. The CDR3 is 13 amino acids. Unmatched junction bases numbered 2, after V lost 4 bases and J lost 3 bases. CDR3: CASSRDRYTEAFF. In nucleotides, the CDR3 is TGCGCCAGCAGCCGGGACAGATACACTGAAGCTTTCTTT.

This clonotype has just a few counts. The rearrangement joins TRBV30 to TRBJ1-5; no reliable D call. Trimming removed 2 bases at V and 3 bases at J, with 8 bases between. Germline CDR1 and CDR2: GTSNPN and SVGIG (reference sequence). CDR3 size: 13 residues. The CDR3 nucleotides are TGTGCCTGGAGTACGTCTTTCAATCAGCCCCAGCATTTT. Protein sequence: CAWSTSFNQPQHF.

This clonotype was detected a few times. V usage is TRBV12-3 or TRBV12-4 and J usage is TRBJ2-3; TRBD2 matches 11 bases. The CDR3 length is 14 residues. J was trimmed by 4 bases and V by 6 bases; bases with no gene match: 3. CDR3 residues: CASSGTSGPDTQYF. CDR3 bases: TGTGCCAGCAGCGGGACTAGCGGCCCAGATACGCAGTATTTT.

This clonotype was picked up many times. V and J are TRBV12-3 or TRBV12-4 and TRBJ2-7; TRBD1 matches 9 bases. V was pared by 6 bases and J by 3 bases, with 12 bases of the junction left unmatched. The CDR3 sequence is 16 residues long. The CDR3 is CASRNPTGTGSYEQYF. The CDR3 DNA is TGTGCCAGCAGGAATCCGACCGGGACAGGGAGCTACGAGCAGTACTTC.

This clonotype has just a few counts. The chain uses TRBV2 and TRBJ2-3; weak D call: TRBD2 (5 bases). V lost 4 bases, J lost 4 bases, and 12 bases lay in between. The CDR3 covers 14 residues. CDR1 is SNHLY, CDR2 FYNNEI, per germline. CDR3 sequence reads: CASSGASSADTQYF. CDR3 coding DNA: TGTGCCAGCAGTGGGGCTAGCTCAGCAGATACGCAGTATTTT.

The sample holds a few counts of this clonotype. CDR3 sequence (DNA): TGTGCCAGCAGCTTAGACGGGACCTACAATGAGCAGTTCTTC. Its translation is CASSLDGTYNEQFF. The rearrangement joins TRBV7-6 to TRBJ2-1; D possibly corresponds to TRBD2 (5 bases). The CDR3 is made up of 14 amino acids. CDR1 SGHVS and CDR2 FNYEAQ come from the germline V gene. V lost 1 base and J lost 2, with 6 bases in between.

The genes are TRBV20-1 and TRBJ2-3; D unclear. V was cut by 2 bases and J by 0 bases, with 3 bases left in between. This CDR3 is 12 amino acids long. CDR1 and CDR2 (germline): DFQATT, SNEGSKA (reference sequence). CDR3 in amino acids: CSARKSTDTQYF. DNA for the CDR3: TGCAGTGCTAGAAAAAGCACAGATACGCAGTATTTT.

The gene calls are TRBV2 and TRBJ2-1; 8 positions agree with TRBD1. Unmatched junction bases numbered 12, after V lost 3 bases and J lost 8 bases. The CDR3 contains 16 residues. CDR1 is SNHLY, CDR2 FYNNEI, per germline. DNA for the CDR3: TGTGCCAGCAGTGATGTGCAGGGGGCTGGCGGCGATGAGCAGTTCTTC. As protein: CASSDVQGAGGDEQFF.

At least ten counts were recorded for this clonotype. V is TRBV5-6 and J is TRBJ2-7; perhaps TRBD2 as D (5 bases). Trimming removed 3 bases at V and 5 bases at J, with 15 bases between. In germline, CDR1 is SGHDT, CDR2 YYEEEE. The CDR3 runs to 14 residues. CDR3 in amino acids: CASSSGLPADEQYF. DNA of the CDR3: TGTGCCAGCAGCTCCGGACTGCCGGCAGACGAGCAGTACTTC.